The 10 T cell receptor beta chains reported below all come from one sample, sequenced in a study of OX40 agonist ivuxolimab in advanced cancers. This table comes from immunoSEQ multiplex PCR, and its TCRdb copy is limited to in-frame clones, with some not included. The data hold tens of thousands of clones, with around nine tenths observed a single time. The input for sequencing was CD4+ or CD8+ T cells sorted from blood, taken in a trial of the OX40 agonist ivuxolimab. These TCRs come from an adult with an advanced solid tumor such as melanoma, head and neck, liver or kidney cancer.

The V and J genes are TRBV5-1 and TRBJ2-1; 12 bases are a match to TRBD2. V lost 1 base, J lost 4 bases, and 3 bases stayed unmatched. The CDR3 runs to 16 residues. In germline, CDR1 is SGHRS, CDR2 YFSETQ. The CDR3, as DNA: TGCGCCAGCAGCTTGCCCACTAGCGGGGGGTACAATGAGCAGTTCTTC. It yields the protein CASSLPTSGGYNEQFF.

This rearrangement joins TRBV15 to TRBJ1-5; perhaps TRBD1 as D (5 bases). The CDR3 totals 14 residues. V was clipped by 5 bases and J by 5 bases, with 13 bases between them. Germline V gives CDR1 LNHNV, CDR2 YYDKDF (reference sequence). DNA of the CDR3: TGTGCCACCAGCTTTGGGACCGATCATCAGCCCCAGCATTTT. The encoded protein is CATSFGTDHQPQHF.

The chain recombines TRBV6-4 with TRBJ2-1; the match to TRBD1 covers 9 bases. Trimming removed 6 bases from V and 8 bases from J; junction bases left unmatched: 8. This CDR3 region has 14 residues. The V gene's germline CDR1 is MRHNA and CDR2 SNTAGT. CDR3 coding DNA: TGTGCCAGCAGCGCCGGGACAGGGATCTATGAGCAGTTCTTC. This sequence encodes CASSAGTGIYEQFF.

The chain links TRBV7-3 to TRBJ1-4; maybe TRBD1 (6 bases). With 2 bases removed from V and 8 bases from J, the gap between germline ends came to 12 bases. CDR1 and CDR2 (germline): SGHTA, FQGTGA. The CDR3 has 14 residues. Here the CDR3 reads CASSLYRGQEKLFF. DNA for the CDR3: TGTGCCAGCAGCTTATACCGGGGACAAGAAAAACTGTTTTTT.

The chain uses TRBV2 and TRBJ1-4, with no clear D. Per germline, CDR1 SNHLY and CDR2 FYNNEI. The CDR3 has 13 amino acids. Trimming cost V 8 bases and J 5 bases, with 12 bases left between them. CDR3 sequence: CASRAEGNEKLFF. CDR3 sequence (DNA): TGTGCCAGCCGTGCCGAGGGAAATGAAAAACTGTTTTTT.

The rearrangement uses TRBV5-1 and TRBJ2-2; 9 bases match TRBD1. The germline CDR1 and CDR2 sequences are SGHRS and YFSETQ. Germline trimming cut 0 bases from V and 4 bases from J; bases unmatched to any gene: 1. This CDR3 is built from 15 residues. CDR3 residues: CASSLAGQGTGELFF. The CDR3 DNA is TGCGCCAGCAGCTTGGCGGGACAGGGCACCGGGGAGCTGTTTTTT. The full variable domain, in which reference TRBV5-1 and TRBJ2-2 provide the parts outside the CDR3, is KAGVTQTPRYLIKTRGQQVTLSCSPISGHRSVSWYQQTPGQGLQFLFEYFSETQRNKGNFPGRFSGRQFSNSRSEMNVSTLELGDSALYLCASSLAGQGTGELFFGEGSRLTVL.

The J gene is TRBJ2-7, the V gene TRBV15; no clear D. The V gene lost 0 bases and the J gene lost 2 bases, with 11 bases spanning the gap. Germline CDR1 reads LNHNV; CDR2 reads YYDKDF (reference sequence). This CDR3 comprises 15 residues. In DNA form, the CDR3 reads TGTGCCACCAGCAGAGAGCTAGGCCTCGCCTACGAGCAGTACTTC. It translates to CATSRELGLAYEQYF.

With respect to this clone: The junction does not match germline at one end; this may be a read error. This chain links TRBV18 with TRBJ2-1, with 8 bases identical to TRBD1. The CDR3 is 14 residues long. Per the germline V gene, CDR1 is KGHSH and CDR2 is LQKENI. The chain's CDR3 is CASSPQGGHNEQFF. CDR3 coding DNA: TGTGCCAGCTCGCCACAGGGGGGACACAATGAGCAGTTCTTC.

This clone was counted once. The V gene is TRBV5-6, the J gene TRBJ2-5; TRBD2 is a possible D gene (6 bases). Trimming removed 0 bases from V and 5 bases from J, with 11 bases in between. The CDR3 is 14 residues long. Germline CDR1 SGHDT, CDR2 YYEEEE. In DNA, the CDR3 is TGTGCCAGCAGCTTGGCCGGGAGTGAGGAGACCCAGTACTTC. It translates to CASSLAGSEETQYF.

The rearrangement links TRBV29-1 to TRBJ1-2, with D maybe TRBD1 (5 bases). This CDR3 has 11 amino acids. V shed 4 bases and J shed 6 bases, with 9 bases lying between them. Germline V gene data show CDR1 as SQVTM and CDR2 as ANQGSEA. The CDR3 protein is CSVGGTDGYTF. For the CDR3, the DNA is TGCAGCGTTGGGGGGACGGATGGCTACACCTTC.